This is a list of T cell receptor beta chains from one sample in a study of cytomegalovirus exposure and HLA in healthy donors. Assay used: immunoSEQ multiplex PCR; TCRdb lists only in-frame clones, some missing. Among around 170,000 clones listed, approximately 80% were seen once. The sequenced sample was PBMCs. The receptor set was obtained from a male donor in good health and CMV-seronegative. CDR3s leave out the opening cysteine and the closing phenylalanine or tryptophan. Fields, in order: CDR3 length, V gene, J gene, CDR3 protein.

length: 13; V: TRBV5-1; J: TRBJ2-3; CDR3: ASSRGGASTDTQY
length: 14; V: TRBV7-2; J: TRBJ2-5; CDR3: ASSPWAGGRQETQY
length: 11; V: TRBV9; J: TRBJ1-5; CDR3: ASSGGGDQPQH
length: 16; V: TRBV5-4; J: TRBJ2-7; CDR3: ASSSNRRGQGVAYEQY
length: 12; V: TRBV6-4; J: TRBJ1-5; CDR3: ASSEEGGNQPQH
length: 13; V: TRBV7-6; J: TRBJ2-7; CDR3: ASSGTSGRLGEQY
length: 13; V: TRBV19; J: TRBJ1-5; CDR3: ASMGTGRSNQPQH
length: 11; V: TRBV4-2; J: TRBJ2-5; CDR3: ASSRDNQETQY
length: 13; V: TRBV4-2; J: TRBJ2-7; CDR3: ASSQDSDTSYEQY
length: 13; V: TRBV5-1; J: TRBJ1-1; CDR3: ASSLGLYPNTEAF
length: 12; V: TRBV9; J: TRBJ2-1; CDR3: ASSPRGSYNEQF
length: 13; V: TRBV28; J: TRBJ1-5; CDR3: ASSLSLAGSQPQH
length: 12; V: TRBV2; J: TRBJ1-1; CDR3: ASSGTAFTTEAF
length: 16; V: TRBV9; J: TRBJ2-3; CDR3: ASSVGAGGPIRTDTQY
length: 14; V: TRBV9; J: TRBJ2-2; CDR3: ASSVAGNGDTGELF
length: 15; V: TRBV19; J: TRBJ2-1; CDR3: ASRSDQGGTAYNEQF
length: 14; V: TRBV10-3; J: TRBJ2-2; CDR3: AISESRGRVSGELF
length: 12; V: TRBV5-1; J: TRBJ2-1; CDR3: ASSRDTSYNEQF
length: 11; V: TRBV28; J: TRBJ2-2; CDR3: ASSLRGTGELF
length: 10; V: TRBV2; J: TRBJ2-7; CDR3: ASRPETYEQY
length: 13; V: TRBV5-4; J: TRBJ2-3; CDR3: ASSLAAGETDTQY
length: 12; V: TRBV13; J: TRBJ1-4; CDR3: ASSLRATNEKLF
length: 13; V: TRBV15; J: TRBJ2-1; CDR3: ATSRDRPPADEQF